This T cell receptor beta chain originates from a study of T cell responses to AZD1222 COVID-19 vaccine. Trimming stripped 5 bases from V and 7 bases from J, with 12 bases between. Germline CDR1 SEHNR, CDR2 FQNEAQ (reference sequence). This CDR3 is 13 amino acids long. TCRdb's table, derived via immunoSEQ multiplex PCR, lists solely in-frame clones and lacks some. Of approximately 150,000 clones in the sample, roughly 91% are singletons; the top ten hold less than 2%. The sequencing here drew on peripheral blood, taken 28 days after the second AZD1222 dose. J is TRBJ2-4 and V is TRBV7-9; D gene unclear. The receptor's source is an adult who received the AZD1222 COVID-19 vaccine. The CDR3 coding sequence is TGTGCCAGCAGCCTCGGGCAATTCAACATTCAGTACTTC. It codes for CASSLGQFNIQYF.